This T cell receptor (beta chain) was retrieved from a study of blood T cell repertoires in COVID-19. Sequencing was performed with immunoSEQ multiplex PCR; in TCRdb, only in-frame clones are kept and a portion is missing. Among about 280,000 clones, over 85% were seen once, and the ten largest hold roughly 1.9%. A few counts support this clone. Germline assignment: CDR1 MGHRA and CDR2 YSYEKL. V was shortened by 4 bases and J by 6 bases, with 16 bases between the two germline ends. The CDR3 is made up of 15 amino acids. V and J are TRBV4-1 and TRBJ2-1, with D possibly matching TRBD2 (6 bases). The sample was PBMCs or T cells enriched from blood (not recorded which). The origin of this receptor is a woman aged 55-69 years who had recovered from COVID-19. This CDR3 is CASSPDRGSGNEQFF. For the CDR3, the DNA is TGCGCCAGCAGCCCCGACCGAGGTAGCGGCAATGAGCAGTTCTTC.